Listed below are T cell receptor beta chains from one sample, sequenced in a study of shared clonotypes between healthy human individuals. Libraries were prepared by immunoSEQ multiplex PCR; TCRdb keeps only in-frame clonotypes and omits some of them. The sample lists fewer than 2.5 million clones; 80% to 95% were seen once. Sequencing input: naive CD4+ T cells from PBMCs. The source of these receptors is a man aged 18 to 30 in good health. Some clones in this sample may be carry-over from other donors' samples. Each CDR3 is given with its conserved first and last residue. D genes are given only for firm matches. The size of a clone is reported for some rows only, either as once, few or many, or as a class for expanded clones.

V	D	size	J	CDR3	DNA
TRBV7-3	TRBD1	NA	TRBJ2-7	CASSPTGIGEQYF	TGTGCCAGCAGCCCGACAGGGATCGGCGAGCAGTACTTC
TRBV15	NA	NA	TRBJ1-3	CATSRAQGADTIYF	TGTGCCACCAGCAGGGCCCAGGGCGCAGACACCATATATTTT
TRBV29-1	TRBD2	NA	TRBJ2-5	CSVESGLAGGGKTQYF	TGCAGCGTTGAATCGGGTCTAGCGGGAGGGGGAAAGACCCAGTACTTC
TRBV11-2	NA	NA	TRBJ1-1	CASRLVFQKGSTEAFF	TGTGCCAGCAGACTTGTGTTTCAAAAGGGGAGTACTGAAGCTTTCTTT
TRBV5-1	TRBD1	NA	TRBJ2-5	CASSPDRVQTQYF	TGCGCCAGCAGCCCAGACAGGGTGCAGACCCAGTACTTC
TRBV5-1	NA	NA	TRBJ2-5	CASSLGVGQETQYF	TGCGCCAGCAGCTTGGGAGTAGGTCAGGAGACCCAGTACTTC
TRBV10-3	NA	NA	TRBJ2-3	CATRDRRSTDTQYF	TGTGCCACCCGAGACAGGAGGAGCACAGATACGCAGTATTTT
TRBV28	NA	NA	TRBJ1-1	CASTHNPLEAFF	TGTGCCAGCACCCACAACCCCCTGGAAGCTTTCTTT
TRBV28	TRBD2	once	TRBJ2-3	CASSGNSGSTDTQYF	TGTGCCAGCAGTGGGAATAGCGGGAGCACAGATACGCAGTATTTT
TRBV9	NA	NA	TRBJ2-7	CASSVGERYYEQYF	TGTGCCAGCAGCGTAGGGGAAAGGTACTACGAGCAGTACTTC
TRBV7-2	NA	NA	TRBJ2-1	CASSLLGLSSYNEQFF	TGTGCCAGCAGCTTACTGGGTCTCAGCTCCTACAATGAGCAGTTCTTC
TRBV6-5	TRBD2	NA	TRBJ2-1	CASSYGASGSKGEQFF	TGTGCCAGCAGTTACGGGGCTAGCGGGAGTAAGGGTGAGCAGTTCTTC
TRBV6-1	TRBD1	few	TRBJ1-2	CASSTWDRGRGYTF	TGTGCCAGCAGTACCTGGGACAGGGGACGTGGCTACACCTTC
TRBV19	NA	NA	TRBJ1-3	CASRSPGNSGNTIYF	TGTGCCAGTAGATCCCCAGGGAACTCTGGAAACACCATATATTTT
TRBV7-9	TRBD1	few	TRBJ2-7	CASSTGTGDYEQYF	TGTGCCAGCAGCACCGGGACAGGGGACTACGAGCAGTACTTC
TRBV28	NA	NA	TRBJ2-7	CASSPWHEQYF	TGTGCCAGCAGTCCATGGCACGAGCAGTACTTC
TRBV5-1	NA	NA	TRBJ2-1	CASSFIRGYEQFF	TGCGCCAGCAGCTTCATTAGGGGCTATGAGCAGTTCTTC
TRBV5-1	TRBD1	NA	TRBJ1-1	CASSLVGQGTEAFF	TGCGCCAGCAGCTTGGTCGGACAGGGGACTGAAGCTTTCTTT